This TCR beta chain stems from a study of blood T cell repertoires in COVID-19. On the study more broadly: T cells, B-cell-depleted T cells, or PBMCs supplied cDNA or gDNA.

The protocol was immunoSEQ multiplex PCR, while the TCRdb copy is restricted to in-frame clones and leaves out a portion. The sample records some 280,000 clones, 86% being singletons. Trimming cost V 5 bases and J 7 bases, with 20 bases left between them. CDR3 length equals 16 residues. Germline assignment: CDR1 LNHNV and CDR2 YYDKDF (reference sequence). This receptor was taken from a woman younger than 45 with active or convalescent COVID-19. Specimen: peripheral blood. The chain carries TRBV15 and TRBJ2-2; D gene uncertain. CDR3 nucleotide sequence: TGTGCCACCAGCTTGGATGGGCTACCTCCGAACGGGGAGCTGTTTTTT. It yields the protein CATSLDGLPPNGELFF.